This entry lists 29 T cell receptor beta chains sequenced from one sample in a study of shared clonotypes between healthy human individuals. Data came from immunoSEQ multiplex PCR; TCRdb stores just in-frame clones and leaves some out. The data hold nearly 1 million clones, with roughly 72% observed a single time. The specimen sequenced was memory CD4+ T cells sorted from blood. The subset was: CD45RA-negative fraction. The receptors were gathered from a man in his late teens or twenties in good health.

This clone was counted once. The V call is TRBV28, the J call TRBJ1-4, with 8 bases lining up with TRBD1. Germline assignment: CDR1 MDHEN and CDR2 SYDVKM. V trimming: 8 bases; J trimming: 10 bases; junction bases outside the gene matches: 15. The CDR3 contains 15 residues. The CDR3 protein is CASLTSTGGSGKLFF. In DNA, the CDR3 is TGTGCCAGCCTCACTTCCACAGGGGGATCGGGAAAACTGTTTTTT. Using reference TRBV28 and TRBJ1-4 for the parts outside the CDR3, the full variable domain is DVKVTQSSRYLVKRTGEKVFLECVQDMDHENMFWYRQDPGLGLRLIYFSYDVKMKEKGDIPEGYSVSREKKERFSLILESASTNQTSMYLCASLTSTGGSGKLFFGSGTQLSVL.

The V call is TRBV6-5, the J call TRBJ1-2, with D possibly being TRBD1 (6 bases). The CDR3 covers 15 residues. The germline V and J ends were trimmed by 4 bases and 5 bases, with 17 bases remaining between them. From germline, CDR1 is MNHEY and CDR2 SVGAGI. CDR3 bases: TGTGCCAGCAGTTTCACACCCCCAGGGGTGTATGGCTACACCTTC. Translated, it gives CASSFTPPGVYGYTF.

This clone showed up many times. V is TRBV12-5 and J is TRBJ2-5, with a tentative D call TRBD2 (5 bases). The germline CDR1 and CDR2 sequences are LGHNT and FRNRAP. V lost 1 base, J lost 4 bases, and 16 bases lay in between. This CDR3 spans 16 amino acids. The CDR3 coding sequence is TGTGCTAGTGGTTTGGGTTCTAGAGGGCCGGGAGAGACCCAGTACTTC. Residues: CASGLGSRGPGETQYF.

This clone was seen repeatedly, ten times or more. With a much larger clone just one base away, this may be a read error. Other nucleotide sequences in the sample specify the same CDR3. The CDR3 is CASSPGQGNGYTF. DNA for the CDR3: TGTGCCAGCAGTCCCGGACAGGGGAATGGCTACACCTTC. The chain is built from TRBV7-2 and TRBJ1-2; the match to TRBD1 covers 9 bases. Germline V gene lookup returns CDR1 SGHTA and CDR2 FQGNSA. Losses at the gene ends were 6 bases for V and 6 bases for J; bases not matched to a gene: 5. The CDR3 consists of 13 residues.

V and J are TRBV28 and TRBJ1-2; no reliable D call. CDR3 length equals 12 residues. V was clipped by 6 bases and J by 5 bases, with 10 bases between them. Germline CDR1 and CDR2: MDHEN and SYDVKM. In DNA, the CDR3 is TGTGCCAGCAGCTTAGATGGATATGGCTACACCTTC. Translation: CASSLDGYGYTF.

About this clone itself: In the same sample, other DNA sequences code for this CDR3. The chain combines TRBV10-3 with TRBJ2-3; TRBD1 might be the D (5 bases). The CDR3 length is 14 residues. Germline CDR1 reads ENHRY; CDR2 reads SYGVKD. Trimming shortened V by 4 bases and J by 1 base, and 9 bases separated the two germline ends. The CDR3 region is CAISGGRGTDTQYF. DNA for the CDR3: TGTGCCATCAGTGGTGGCAGGGGCACAGATACGCAGTATTTT.

This clone appeared a few times. J is TRBJ1-5 and V is TRBV7-6; D is ambiguous. V lost 5 bases, J lost 5 bases, and 10 bases lay in between. CDR3 length: 13 amino acids. Germline loops: CDR1 SGHVS, CDR2 FNYEAQ. CDR3 residues: CASSPGPYQPQHF. The CDR3 DNA sequence: TGTGCCAGCAGCCCCGGCCCCTATCAGCCCCAGCATTTT.

This clone was counted ten times or more. This chain uses TRBV14 with TRBJ2-1, with D uncertain. The CDR3 has 14 amino acids. Germline V gene sequence: CDR1 SGHDN, CDR2 FVKESK. The V gene lost 0 bases and the J gene lost 6 bases, with 9 bases spanning the gap. The CDR3, as DNA: TGTGCCAGCAGCCAAGAATCGATAGCCAATGAGCAGTTCTTC. Its protein is CASSQESIANEQFF.

The chain recombines TRBV6-5 with TRBJ1-1; unclear D gene. Germline V lookup: CDR1 MNHEY, CDR2 SVGAGI. The CDR3 totals 16 residues. Trimming left V 0 bases short and J 0 bases short, with 11 bases between. The CDR3 nucleotides are TGTGCCAGCAGTTACTCGATCGATCGGGTGAACACTGAAGCTTTCTTT. This encodes CASSYSIDRVNTEAFF.

The genes are TRBV5-1 and TRBJ2-1; D tentatively reads TRBD1 or TRBD2 (6 bases each). The CDR3 is 16 residues long. Trimming took off 4 bases at V and 9 bases at J, with 23 bases between the two ends. Germline CDR1 is SGHRS and CDR2 is YFSETQ. CDR3 nucleotide sequence: TGCGCCAGCAGCGGGGGGCTCTCGGAACGACACAGTGAGCAGTTCTTC. Translated: CASSGGLSERHSEQFF.

The chain combines TRBV5-6 with TRBJ1-5; tentatively, D is TRBD1 (5 bases). The CDR3 is 14 residues long. Trimming shortened V by 0 bases and J by 7 bases, and 11 bases separated the two germline ends. Germline V CDR1 and CDR2: SGHDT, YYEEEE. The chain's CDR3 is CASSLGGWGQPQHF. CDR3 bases: TGTGCCAGCAGCTTGGGCGGTTGGGGCCAGCCCCAGCATTTT.

This chain connects TRBV28 to TRBJ1-4; TRBD1 is a possible D gene (6 bases). Per germline, CDR1 MDHEN and CDR2 SYDVKM. CDR3 length equals 15 residues. Trimming removed 6 bases at V and 4 bases at J, with 15 bases between. The CDR3 DNA reads as TGTGCCAGCAGAGACGGACAGAGCTATAATGAAAAACTGTTTTTT. It translates to CASRDGQSYNEKLFF.

The genes are TRBV4-1 and TRBJ2-2, with a possible D match to TRBD2 (6 bases). This CDR3 spans 15 amino acids. Germline V gene lookup returns CDR1 MGHRA and CDR2 YSYEKL. V was pared by 4 bases and J by 2 bases, with 11 bases between. CDR3 amino acids: CASSRGSGNTGELFF. The CDR3 DNA follows: TGCGCCAGCAGCCGAGGTAGCGGAAACACCGGGGAGCTGTTTTTT.

The chain employs TRBV10-2 and TRBJ2-2; possible D gene TRBD1, 6 bases. Germline V gives CDR1 WSHSY, CDR2 SAAADI. Trimming took 2 bases from V and 4 from J, leaving 11 bases between them. This CDR3 contains 15 residues. CDR3 DNA: TGCGCCAGCAGTGAGCAGGGGCCGGTCACCGGGGAGCTGTTTTTT. It yields the protein CASSEQGPVTGELFF.

The chain links TRBV6-5 to TRBJ1-2, with D possibly matching TRBD1 (5 bases). Trimming took 7 bases from V and 0 from J, leaving 15 bases between them. Germline V gene sequence: CDR1 MNHEY, CDR2 SVGAGI. This CDR3 has 15 residues. The CDR3 DNA follows: TGTGCCAGCAATCCGCGGAGGGGAGCTAACTATGGCTACACCTTC. Translation gives CASNPRRGANYGYTF.

The rearrangement links TRBV9 to TRBJ2-7; D possibly corresponds to TRBD1 (5 bases). There are 14 residues in the CDR3. Germline loops: CDR1 SGDLS, CDR2 YYNGEE. Trimming removed 0 bases at V and 7 bases at J, with 14 bases between. The DNA of the CDR3 is TGTGCCAGCAGCGTAGGCCCAGGGCAGGTGGAGCAGTACTTC. Encoded protein: CASSVGPGQVEQYF.

The rearrangement joins TRBV25-1 to TRBJ2-7; D might be TRBD1 (6 bases). The germline gives CDR1 MGHDK, CDR2 SYGVNS. Between the trimmed V and J ends, which lost 7 bases and 0 bases, there was a span of 19 bases. The CDR3 has 16 amino acids. This CDR3 reads CASTPSAGVSSYEQYF. CDR3 sequence (DNA): TGTGCCAGCACTCCTTCCGCAGGGGTAAGCTCCTACGAGCAGTACTTC.

This clone occurred once. The chain recombines TRBV9 with TRBJ1-6; perhaps TRBD1 as D (5 bases). V lost 3 bases to trimming and J lost 11 bases, with 15 bases between them. CDR1 is SGDLS, CDR2 YYNGEE, per germline. CDR3 length: 14 amino acids. The CDR3 DNA is TGTGCCAGCAGCGGACCTCAGGGTAGAGCACCCCTCCACTTT. Encoded protein: CASSGPQGRAPLHF.

This clone was seen a few times. The chain links TRBV30 to TRBJ1-2; D may be TRBD1 (5 bases). The CDR3 contains 12 residues. Deletions cut 5 bases from V and 6 bases from J, with 13 bases between. Germline V lookup: CDR1 GTSNPN, CDR2 SVGIG (reference sequence). The CDR3 is CAWAQGSDGYTF. DNA for the CDR3: TGTGCCTGGGCCCAGGGAAGCGATGGCTACACCTTC.

The rearrangement links TRBV28 to TRBJ1-3; unclear D gene. The length of the CDR3 is 12 residues. V was trimmed by 5 bases and J by 8 bases, leaving 10 bases between them. CDR1 and CDR2 (germline): MDHEN, SYDVKM. CDR3 in amino acids: CASSPQGDTIYF. CDR3 coding DNA: TGTGCCAGCAGTCCACAAGGCGACACCATATATTTT.

The chain employs TRBV7-2 and TRBJ2-2; TRBD2 is a possible D gene (5 bases). V was pared by 6 bases and J by 6 bases, with 11 bases between. The length of the CDR3 is 13 residues. Germline CDR1 is SGHTA and CDR2 is FQGNSA. In DNA form, the CDR3 reads TGTGCCAGCAGGAACCAGGAGGCCGGGGAGCTGTTTTTT. This gives the protein CASRNQEAGELFF.

The chain uses TRBV27 and TRBJ2-7; D is tentatively TRBD1 or TRBD2 (6 bases each). This CDR3 comprises 14 residues. V shed 6 bases and J shed 1 base, with 13 bases lying between them. Germline CDR1 reads MNHEY; CDR2 reads SMNVEV (reference sequence). Written as DNA, the CDR3 is TGTGCCAGCAGCCTCAGGGGACTGTCCTACGAGCAGTACTTC. Translation: CASSLRGLSYEQYF.

Comments on this clone: Being one base from a much bigger clone, this may be a read error. In the same sample, other DNA sequences code for this CDR3. This rearrangement joins TRBV11-3 to TRBJ2-2, with unresolved D. The CDR3 is 12 amino acids. Trimming took off 5 bases at V and 1 base at J, with 2 bases between the two ends. Germline V lookup: CDR1 SGHNT, CDR2 YENEEA. The CDR3 DNA follows: TGTGCCAGCAGCCTGAACACCGGGGAGCTGTTTTTT. Amino acid sequence: CASSLNTGELFF.

As to this clone: A much larger clone differs from this one at a single base, so this may be a read error. J is TRBJ1-3 and V is TRBV6-1; tentatively, D is TRBD1 (6 bases). Germline V gene sequence: CDR1 MNHNS, CDR2 SASEGT. Trimming took off 2 bases at V and 4 bases at J, with 9 bases between the two ends. This CDR3 has 14 amino acids. CDR3 residues: CASSEQGFGNTIYF. The CDR3 DNA reads as TGTGCCAGCAGTGAACAGGGGTTCGGAAACACCATATATTTT.

The chain combines TRBV5-1 with TRBJ2-7; D is unclear. This CDR3 spans 13 amino acids. With 4 bases removed from V and 2 bases from J, the gap between germline ends came to 10 bases. The germline CDR1 and CDR2 sequences are SGHRS and YFSETQ. CDR3: CASSPLSAYEQYF. CDR3 DNA sequence: TGCGCCAGCAGCCCGCTCTCCGCCTACGAGCAGTACTTC. The variable domain in full, completed from reference TRBV5-1 and TRBJ2-7, reads KAGVTQTPRYLIKTRGQQVTLSCSPISGHRSVSWYQQTPGQGLQFLFEYFSETQRNKGNFPGRFSGRQFSNSRSEMNVSTLELGDSALYLCASSPLSAYEQYFGPGTRLTVT.

Remarks on this clone: The same CDR3 can be traced to other DNA sequences in this sample. The chain uses TRBV14 and TRBJ1-3; D is uncertain. Trimming stripped 1 base from V and 3 bases from J, with 4 bases between. Germline CDR1 and CDR2: SGHDN and FVKESK. The CDR3 length is 13 residues. The CDR3 sequence is CASSQGLGNTIYF. CDR3 in DNA: TGTGCCAGCAGCCAAGGGCTTGGAAACACCATATATTTT.

The chain recombines TRBV28 with TRBJ2-5; 9 bases are shared with TRBD2. With 2 bases clipped from V and 3 bases from J, the junction kept 13 bases outside the gene matches. CDR1 and CDR2 (germline): MDHEN, SYDVKM. This CDR3 is 18 amino acids long. The CDR3 reads CASSLGVRLAGTEETQYF. For the CDR3, the DNA is TGTGCCAGCAGTTTAGGAGTTCGCCTAGCGGGGACAGAAGAGACCCAGTACTTC.

This sequence joins TRBV7-2 and TRBJ1-3, with 7 bases fitting TRBD1. This CDR3 spans 15 amino acids. V shed 6 bases and J 0 bases; nucleotides not matched to a gene: 5. The germline V gene has CDR1 SGHTA and CDR2 FQGNSA. DNA of the CDR3: TGTGCCAGCAGTCCTAGGGGGCCCTCTGGAAACACCATATATTTT. As protein: CASSPRGPSGNTIYF.

V and J are TRBV1 and TRBJ1-1. TRBV1 is noted as a pseudogene. The CDR3 has 13 residues. The CDR3 here is CTRCFLWNTEAFF. The CDR3 DNA is TGCACCCGCTGTTTTCTATGGAACACTGAAGCTTTCTTT.